This TCR beta chain comes out of a study of ipilimumab plus nivolumab after autologous stem cell transplantation (dated by TCRdb to 2020 to 2023). About the investigation overall: A median of 5 ipilimumab doses and fewer than 10 nivolumab doses was received by trial patients. Patients in the trial were undergoing autologous transplant and had high-risk diffuse large B cell lymphoma, mature T cell lymphoma, or multiple myeloma. Primary refractory and relapsed disease were included in the DLBCL cohort, with 18-month progression-free survival of roughly 89% and 26%, respectively. The intent-to-treat population of the trial was made up of 35 to 40 patients.

To prepare the library, the immunoSEQ multiplex PCR assay was applied. Sourced from immuneACCESS, this table was stored by TCRdb with only in-frame sequences that have V and J called. A share of the clones is absent; for the studies checked, an unresolved V gene accounts for under half, and the remainder has no known explanation. This sample gives fewer than 20,000 clones in total; around 81% of them show up just once. The ten largest clones add up to 23% of the sample. What the research found in general, with its limitations: Combined checkpoint inhibition appeared tolerable as post-transplant consolidation, according to the authors' conclusion. According to the authors, a biologic rationale for studying the approach further came from T cell receptor repertoire, regulatory T cell phenotype and gut microbiota profiles.

As regards this clone: Its antigen is currently not known. The sample holds no much larger clone one base away, and base qualities are not on file.

Ipilimumab was given at 1 mg/kg intravenously on day 1 of selected weeks, and checkpoint therapy started 14 to 28 days after autologous transplant. Nivolumab was given at 3 mg/kg intravenously on day 1 of weeks 1, 4, 7, 10, and every two weeks through week 26. Combined checkpoint inhibition with ipilimumab and nivolumab as consolidation after autologous stem cell transplantation was tested in a Phase Ib clinical trial. Relative to germline, V is 4 bases shorter and J is 0 bases shorter, with 16 bases between their ends. Reading the germline V gene gives CDR1 SGHRS and CDR2 YFSETQ. Reading from cysteine to phenylalanine, the CDR3 counts 16 amino acids. Of all the DNA, just the CDR3 is kept, 48 bases in frame from base 1.

Sequencing used PBMCs, obtained in a trial of ipilimumab plus nivolumab as post-transplant consolidation. The sequence links TRBV5-1 to TRBJ2-5; a tentative D match to TRBD1 spans 7 bases. This receptor was identified in a male donor with diffuse large B-cell lymphoma. The CDR3 protein is CASSRGPGGYQETQYF. The nucleotides are TGCGCCAGCAGCCGGGGGCCAGGGGGGTACCAAGAGACCCAGTACTTC. Supplemented by the reference TRBV5-1 and TRBJ2-5 proteins around the CDR3, the complete variable domain is KAGVTQTPRYLIKTRGQQVTLSCSPISGHRSVSWYQQTPGQGLQFLFEYFSETQRNKGNFPGRFSGRQFSNSRSEMNVSTLELGDSALYLCASSRGPGGYQETQYFGPGTRLLVL.